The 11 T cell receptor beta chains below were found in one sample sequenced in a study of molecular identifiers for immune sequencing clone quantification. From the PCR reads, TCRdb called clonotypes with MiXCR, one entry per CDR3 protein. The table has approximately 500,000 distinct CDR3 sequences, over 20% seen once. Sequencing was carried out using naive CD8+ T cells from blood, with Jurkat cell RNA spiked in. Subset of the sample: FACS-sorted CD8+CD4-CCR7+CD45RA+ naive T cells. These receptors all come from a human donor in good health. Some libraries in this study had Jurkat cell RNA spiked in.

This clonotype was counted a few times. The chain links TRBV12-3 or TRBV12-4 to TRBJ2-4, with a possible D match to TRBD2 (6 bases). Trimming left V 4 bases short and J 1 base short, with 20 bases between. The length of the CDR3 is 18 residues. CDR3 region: CASSSRGGTGVAKNIQYF. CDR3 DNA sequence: TGTGCCAGCAGTTCCCGTGGAGGGACGGGAGTGGCCAAAAACATTCAGTACTTC.

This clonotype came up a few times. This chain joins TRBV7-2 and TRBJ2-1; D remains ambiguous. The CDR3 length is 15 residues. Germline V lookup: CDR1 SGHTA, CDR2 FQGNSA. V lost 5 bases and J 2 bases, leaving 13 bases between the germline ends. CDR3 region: CASSPPATPYNEQFF. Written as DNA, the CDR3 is TGTGCCAGCAGCCCCCCAGCGACACCCTACAATGAGCAGTTCTTC.

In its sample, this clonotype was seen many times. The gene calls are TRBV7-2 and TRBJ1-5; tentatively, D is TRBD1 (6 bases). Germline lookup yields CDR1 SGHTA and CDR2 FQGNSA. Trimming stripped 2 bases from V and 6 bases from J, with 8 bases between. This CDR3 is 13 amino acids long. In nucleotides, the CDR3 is TGTGCCAGCAGCTTATGGGGGGCTCAGCCCCAGCATTTT. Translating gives CASSLWGAQPQHF. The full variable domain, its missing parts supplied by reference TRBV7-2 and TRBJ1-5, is GAGVSQSPSNKVTEKGKDVELRCDPISGHTALYWYRQSLGQGLEFLIYFQGNSAPDKSGLPSDRFSAERTGGSVSTLTIQRTQQEDSAVYLCASSLWGAQPQHFGDGTRLSIL.

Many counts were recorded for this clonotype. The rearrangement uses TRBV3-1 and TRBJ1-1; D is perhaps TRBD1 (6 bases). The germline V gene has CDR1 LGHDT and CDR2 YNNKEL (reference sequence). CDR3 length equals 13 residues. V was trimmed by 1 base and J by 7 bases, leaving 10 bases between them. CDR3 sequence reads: CASSQGTVDEAFF. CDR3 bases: TGTGCCAGCAGCCAAGGGACAGTCGATGAAGCTTTCTTT.

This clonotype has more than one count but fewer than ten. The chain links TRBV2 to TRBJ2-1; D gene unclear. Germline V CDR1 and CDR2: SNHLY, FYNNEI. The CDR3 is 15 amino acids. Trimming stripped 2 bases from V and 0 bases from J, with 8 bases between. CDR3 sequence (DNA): TGTGCCAGCAGTGAACAAGAGAGCTCCTACAATGAGCAGTTCTTC. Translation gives CASSEQESSYNEQFF.

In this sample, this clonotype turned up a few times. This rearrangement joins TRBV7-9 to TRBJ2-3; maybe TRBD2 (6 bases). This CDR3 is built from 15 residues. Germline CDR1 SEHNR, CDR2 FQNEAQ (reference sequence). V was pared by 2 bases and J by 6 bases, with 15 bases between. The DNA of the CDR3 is TGTGCCAGCAGCTTATGGGGGGTGATGGGGGATACGCAGTATTTT. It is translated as CASSLWGVMGDTQYF. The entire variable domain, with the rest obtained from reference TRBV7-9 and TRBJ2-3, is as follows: DTGVSQNPRHKITKRGQNVTFRCDPISEHNRLYWYRQTLGQGPEFLTYFQNEAQLEKSRLLSDRFSAERPKGSFSTLEIQRTEQGDSAMYLCASSLWGVMGDTQYFGPGTRLTVL.

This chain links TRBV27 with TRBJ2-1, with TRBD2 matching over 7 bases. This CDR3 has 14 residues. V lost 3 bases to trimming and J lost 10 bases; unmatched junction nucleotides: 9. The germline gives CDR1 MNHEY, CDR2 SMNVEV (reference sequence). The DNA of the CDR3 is TGTGCCAGCAGTTTTGGCGGGAGCTGGGAGGAGCAGTTCTTC. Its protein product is CASSFGGSWEEQFF.

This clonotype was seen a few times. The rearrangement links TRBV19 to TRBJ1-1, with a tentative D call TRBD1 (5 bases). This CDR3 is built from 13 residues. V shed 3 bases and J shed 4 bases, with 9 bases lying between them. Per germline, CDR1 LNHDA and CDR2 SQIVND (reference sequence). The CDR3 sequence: CASSIDSATEAFF. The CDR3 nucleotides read TGTGCCAGTAGTATTGACAGCGCCACTGAAGCTTTCTTT.

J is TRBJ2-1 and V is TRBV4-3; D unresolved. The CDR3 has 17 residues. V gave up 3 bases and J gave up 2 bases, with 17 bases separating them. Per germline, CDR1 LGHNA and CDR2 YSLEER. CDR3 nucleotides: TGCGCCAGCAGCCACCAGGCGACTTCTGATCCCTACAATGAGCAGTTCTTC. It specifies CASSHQATSDPYNEQFF.

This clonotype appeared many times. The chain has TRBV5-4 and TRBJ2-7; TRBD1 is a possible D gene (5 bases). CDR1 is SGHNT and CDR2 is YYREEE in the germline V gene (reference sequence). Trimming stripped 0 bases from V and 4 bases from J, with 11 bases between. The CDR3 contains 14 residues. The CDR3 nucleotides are TGTGCCAGCAGCTTGGAAGACAGCAGATACGAGCAGTACTTC. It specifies CASSLEDSRYEQYF.

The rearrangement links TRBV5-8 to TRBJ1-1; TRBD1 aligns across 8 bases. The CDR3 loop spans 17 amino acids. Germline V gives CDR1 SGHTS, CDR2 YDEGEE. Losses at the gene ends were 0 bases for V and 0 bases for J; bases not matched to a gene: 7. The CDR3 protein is CASSLVAGGFMNTEAFF. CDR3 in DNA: TGTGCCAGCAGCTTGGTGGCAGGGGGCTTCATGAACACTGAAGCTTTCTTT.